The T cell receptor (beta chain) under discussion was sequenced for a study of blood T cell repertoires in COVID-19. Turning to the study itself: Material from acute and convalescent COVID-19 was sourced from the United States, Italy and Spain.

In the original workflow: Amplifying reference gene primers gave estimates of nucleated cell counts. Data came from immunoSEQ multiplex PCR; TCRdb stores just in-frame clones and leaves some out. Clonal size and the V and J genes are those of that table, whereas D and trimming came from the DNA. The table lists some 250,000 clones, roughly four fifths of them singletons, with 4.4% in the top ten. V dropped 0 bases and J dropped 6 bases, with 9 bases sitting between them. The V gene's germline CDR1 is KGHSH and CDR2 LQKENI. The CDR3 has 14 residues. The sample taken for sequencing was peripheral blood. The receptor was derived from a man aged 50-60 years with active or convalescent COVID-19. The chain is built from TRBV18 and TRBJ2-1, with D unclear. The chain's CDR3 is CASSPPVLTNEQFF. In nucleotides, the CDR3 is TGTGCCAGCTCACCACCGGTGCTAACCAATGAGCAGTTCTTC.